The 5 T cell receptor beta chains presented below share a single source sample, sequenced in a study of CD8 T cells in ankylosing spondylitis. Their antigen targets remain unknown. MiXCR, applied by TCRdb to the 5' RACE reads, yields one record per CDR3 protein. The table has some 840,000 distinct CDR3 sequences, over 9.5% seen once; the top ten hold roughly 0.51%. Findings and caveats of the study: What appeared characteristic of ankylosing spondylitis blood was a TCR beta motif of eight highly homologous variants.

Sequencing was done on a sample of blood, either unsorted or a sorted T cell fraction (not recorded which). The receptor set was obtained from a male donor with ankylosing spondylitis.

V is TRBV6-1 and J is TRBJ2-1, with TRBD2 matching over 11 bases. From germline, CDR1 is MNHNS and CDR2 SASEGT. The CDR3 loop spans 16 amino acids. Trimming at V came to 5 bases and at J to 4 bases, leaving 7 bases not matched to a gene. Here the CDR3 reads CASSPPGLAEYNEQFF. The CDR3 DNA sequence: TGTGCCAGCAGTCCACCGGGACTAGCGGAGTACAATGAGCAGTTCTTC.

This clonotype has a count of ten or more. V is TRBV7-2 and J is TRBJ2-6, with D uncertain. The V gene lost 0 bases and the J gene lost 3 bases, with 0 bases spanning the gap. CDR3 size: 13 residues. Germline assignment: CDR1 SGHTA and CDR2 FQGNSA. The DNA for the CDR3 is TGTGCCAGCAGCTTAGCTGGGGCCAACGTCCTGACTTTC. Residues: CASSLAGANVLTF.

The chain carries TRBV5-1 and TRBJ2-7; a possible D gene is TRBD1 (7 bases). Germline CDR1 SGHRS, CDR2 YFSETQ. The CDR3 consists of 16 residues. Trimming removed 0 bases at V and 3 bases at J, with 16 bases between. The DNA of the CDR3 is TGCGCCAGCAGCTTGGTTGACGGGGGACAGCTCTACGAGCAGTACTTC. Protein sequence: CASSLVDGGQLYEQYF. The full variable domain, rest sourced from reference TRBV5-1 and TRBJ2-7, is KAGVTQTPRYLIKTRGQQVTLSCSPISGHRSVSWYQQTPGQGLQFLFEYFSETQRNKGNFPGRFSGRQFSNSRSEMNVSTLELGDSALYLCASSLVDGGQLYEQYFGPGTRLTVT.

This clonotype was counted many times. The rearrangement links TRBV29-1 to TRBJ2-2; 7 bases are a match to TRBD1. Trimming at V came to 7 bases and at J to 4 bases, leaving 6 bases not matched to a gene. Looked up from germline, CDR1 is SQVTM and CDR2 is ANQGSEA. The CDR3 contains 13 residues. The CDR3 loop is CSAQGISTGELFF. The CDR3 DNA reads as TGCAGCGCACAGGGGATAAGCACCGGGGAGCTGTTTTTT.

The rearrangement joins TRBV6-2 or TRBV6-3 to TRBJ2-5; the match to TRBD2 covers 7 bases. J lost 7 bases, V lost 6 bases, and 14 bases had no gene match. The CDR3 spans 15 residues. Germline V CDR1 and CDR2: MNHEY, SVGEGT. The CDR3 nucleotides read TGTGCCAGCAGACAGCGGGATCCCTTCAGGAGGACCCAGTACTTC. It codes for CASRQRDPFRRTQYF.